This T cell receptor beta chain was profiled in a study of T cells in Graves' hyperthyroidism and ophthalmopathy. Study-level findings and limits: Most thyroid clonotypes that were expanded above 0.001 also turned up in blood.

RNA transcripts were the template for amplifying TCR beta CDR3 regions. HTBI primers were used for first-round RT-PCR of the TCR CDR3. TCRdb processed the multiplex PCR reads anew with MiXCR; each CDR3 protein has one entry. There are about 340,000 distinct CDR3 sequences in the sample; roughly 18% occur only once, and under 55% lies in the top ten. The study left out patients who had uncontrolled infection, other autoimmune disease, pregnancy or lactation. With respect to this clonotype: What it binds is unknown.

Trimming removed 2 bases from V and 4 bases from J, with 13 bases in between. From germline, CDR1 is SGHRS and CDR2 YFSETQ. This CDR3 region has 15 residues. This sequence was found in a woman aged 50 to 65 with Graves' hyperthyroidism. Sample: blood. V and J are TRBV5-1 and TRBJ1-3, with D maybe TRBD1 (5 bases). The CDR3 DNA reads TGCGCCAGCAGCTTTATTGGGGGTAACGGAAACACCATATATTTT. Translation gives CASSFIGGNGNTIYF. Together with reference TRBV5-1 and TRBJ1-3, the CDR3 gives the full variable domain: KAGVTQTPRYLIKTRGQQVTLSCSPISGHRSVSWYQQTPGQGLQFLFEYFSETQRNKGNFPGRFSGRQFSNSRSEMNVSTLELGDSALYLCASSFIGGNGNTIYFGEGSWLTVV.